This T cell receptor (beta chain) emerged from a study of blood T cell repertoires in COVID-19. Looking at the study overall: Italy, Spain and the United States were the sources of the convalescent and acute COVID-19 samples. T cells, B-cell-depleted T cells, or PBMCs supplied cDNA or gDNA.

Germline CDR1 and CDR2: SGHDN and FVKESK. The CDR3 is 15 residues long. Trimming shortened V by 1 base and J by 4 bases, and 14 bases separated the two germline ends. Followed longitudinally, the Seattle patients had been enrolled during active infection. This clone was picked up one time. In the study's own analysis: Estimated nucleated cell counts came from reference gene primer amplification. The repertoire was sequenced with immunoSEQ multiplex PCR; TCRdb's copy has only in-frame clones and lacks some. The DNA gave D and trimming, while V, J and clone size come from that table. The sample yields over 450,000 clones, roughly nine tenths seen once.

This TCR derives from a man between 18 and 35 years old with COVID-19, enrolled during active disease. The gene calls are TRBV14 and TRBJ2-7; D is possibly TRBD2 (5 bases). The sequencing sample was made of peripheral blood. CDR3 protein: CASSQVFGNSYEQYF. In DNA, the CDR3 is TGTGCCAGCAGCCAAGTATTCGGGAATTCGTACGAGCAGTACTTC.